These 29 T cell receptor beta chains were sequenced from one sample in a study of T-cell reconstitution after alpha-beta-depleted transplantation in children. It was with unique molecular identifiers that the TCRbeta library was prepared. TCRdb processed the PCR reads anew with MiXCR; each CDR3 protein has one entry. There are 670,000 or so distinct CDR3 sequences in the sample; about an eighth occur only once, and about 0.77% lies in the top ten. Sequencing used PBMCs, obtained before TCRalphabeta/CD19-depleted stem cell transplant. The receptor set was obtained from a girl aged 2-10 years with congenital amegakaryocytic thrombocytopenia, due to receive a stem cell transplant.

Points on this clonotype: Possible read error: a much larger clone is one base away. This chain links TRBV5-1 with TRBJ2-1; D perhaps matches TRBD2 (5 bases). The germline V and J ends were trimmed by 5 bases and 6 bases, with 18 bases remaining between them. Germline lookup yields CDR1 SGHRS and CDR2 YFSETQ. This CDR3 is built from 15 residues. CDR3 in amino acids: CASSHTRRLCNEQFF. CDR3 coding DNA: TGCGCCAGCAGTCATACTAGAAGGTTATGCAATGAGCAGTTCTTC.

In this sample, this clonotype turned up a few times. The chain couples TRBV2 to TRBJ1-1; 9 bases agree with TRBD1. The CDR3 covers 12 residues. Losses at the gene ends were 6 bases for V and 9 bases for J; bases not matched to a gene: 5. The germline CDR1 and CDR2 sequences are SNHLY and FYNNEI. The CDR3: CASSSGTGKAFF. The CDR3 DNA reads TGTGCCAGCAGCTCCGGGACAGGGAAAGCTTTCTTT.

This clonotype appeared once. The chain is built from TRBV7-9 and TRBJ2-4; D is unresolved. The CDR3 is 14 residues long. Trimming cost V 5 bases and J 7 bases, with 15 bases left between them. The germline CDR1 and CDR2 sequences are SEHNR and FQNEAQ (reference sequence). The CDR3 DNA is TGTGCCAGCAGCCCAAAGCTGGGGTGGAACATTCAGTACTTC. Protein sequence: CASSPKLGWNIQYF. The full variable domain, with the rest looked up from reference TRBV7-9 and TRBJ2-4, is DTGVSQNPRHKITKRGQNVTFRCDPISEHNRLYWYRQTLGQGPEFLTYFQNEAQLEKSRLLSDRFSAERPKGSFSTLEIQRTEQGDSAMYLCASSPKLGWNIQYFGAGTRLSVL.

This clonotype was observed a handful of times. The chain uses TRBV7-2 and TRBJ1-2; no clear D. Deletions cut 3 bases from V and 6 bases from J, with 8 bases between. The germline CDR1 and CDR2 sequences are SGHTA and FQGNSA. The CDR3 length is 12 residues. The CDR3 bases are TGTGCCAGCAGCTTGATAACCCATGGCTACACCTTC. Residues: CASSLITHGYTF.

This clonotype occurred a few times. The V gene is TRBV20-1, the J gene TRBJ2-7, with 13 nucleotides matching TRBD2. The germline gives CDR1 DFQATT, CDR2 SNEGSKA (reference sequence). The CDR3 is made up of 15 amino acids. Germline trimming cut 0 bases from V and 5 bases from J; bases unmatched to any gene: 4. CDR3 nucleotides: TGCAGTGCTAGAGATGGACTAGCGGGAGTCCACGAGCAGTACTTC. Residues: CSARDGLAGVHEQYF.

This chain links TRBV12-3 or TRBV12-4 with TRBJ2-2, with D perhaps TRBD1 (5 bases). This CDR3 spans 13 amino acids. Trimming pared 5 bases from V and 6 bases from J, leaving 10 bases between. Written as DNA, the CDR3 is TGTGCCAGCAGTATAGGGGAACCCGGGGAGCTGTTTTTT. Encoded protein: CASSIGEPGELFF.

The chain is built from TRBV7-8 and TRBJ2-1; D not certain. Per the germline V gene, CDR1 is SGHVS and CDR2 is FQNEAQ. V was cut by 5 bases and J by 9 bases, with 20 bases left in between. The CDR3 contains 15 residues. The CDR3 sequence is CASSLTPGRRGEQFF. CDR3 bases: TGTGCCAGCAGCCTAACCCCTGGGCGGCGAGGTGAGCAGTTCTTC.

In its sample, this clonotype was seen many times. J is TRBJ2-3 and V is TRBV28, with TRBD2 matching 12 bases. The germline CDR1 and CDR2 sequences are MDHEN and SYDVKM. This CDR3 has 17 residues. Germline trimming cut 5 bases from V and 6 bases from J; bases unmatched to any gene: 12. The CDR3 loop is CASSLHRLAGVADTQYF. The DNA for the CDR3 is TGTGCCAGCAGTCTCCATCGACTAGCGGGAGTTGCCGATACGCAGTATTTT. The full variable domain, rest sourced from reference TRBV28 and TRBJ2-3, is DVKVTQSSRYLVKRTGEKVFLECVQDMDHENMFWYRQDPGLGLRLIYFSYDVKMKEKGDIPEGYSVSREKKERFSLILESASTNQTSMYLCASSLHRLAGVADTQYFGPGTRLTVL.

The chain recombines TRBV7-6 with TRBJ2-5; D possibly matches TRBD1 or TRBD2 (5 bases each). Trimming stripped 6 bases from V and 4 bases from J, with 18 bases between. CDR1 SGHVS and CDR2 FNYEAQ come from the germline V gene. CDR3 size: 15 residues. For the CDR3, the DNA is TGTGCCAGCAGTCACCCTGGGGGAGTGGGAGAGACCCAGTACTTC. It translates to CASSHPGGVGETQYF.

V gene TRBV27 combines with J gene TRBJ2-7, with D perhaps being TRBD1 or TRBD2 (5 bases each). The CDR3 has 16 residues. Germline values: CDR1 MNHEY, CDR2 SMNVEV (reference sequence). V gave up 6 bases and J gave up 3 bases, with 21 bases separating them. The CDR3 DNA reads TGTGCCAGCAGCCCAGACGATAGCAGGGAGTTCTACGAGCAGTACTTC. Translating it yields CASSPDDSREFYEQYF.

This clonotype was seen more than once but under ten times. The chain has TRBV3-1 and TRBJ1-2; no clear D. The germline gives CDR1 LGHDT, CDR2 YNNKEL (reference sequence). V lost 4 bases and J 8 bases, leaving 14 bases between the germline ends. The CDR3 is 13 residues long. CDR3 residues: CASSRRGHTGYTF. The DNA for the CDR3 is TGTGCCAGCAGCCGGAGAGGGCATACCGGCTACACCTTC.

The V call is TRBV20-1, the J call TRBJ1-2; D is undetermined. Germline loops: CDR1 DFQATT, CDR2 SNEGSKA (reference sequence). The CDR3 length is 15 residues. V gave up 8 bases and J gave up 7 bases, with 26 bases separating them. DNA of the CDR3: TGCAGTACGACTAGAGAGAGCGCGGCAGAGGGTGGCTACACCTTC. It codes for CSTTRESAAEGGYTF.

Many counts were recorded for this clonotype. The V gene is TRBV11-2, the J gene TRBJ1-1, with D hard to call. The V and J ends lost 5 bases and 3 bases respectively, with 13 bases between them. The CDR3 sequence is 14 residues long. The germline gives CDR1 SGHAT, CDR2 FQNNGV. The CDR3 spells CASSATPGYTEAFF. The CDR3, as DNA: TGTGCCAGCAGCGCCACGCCGGGCTACACTGAAGCTTTCTTT.

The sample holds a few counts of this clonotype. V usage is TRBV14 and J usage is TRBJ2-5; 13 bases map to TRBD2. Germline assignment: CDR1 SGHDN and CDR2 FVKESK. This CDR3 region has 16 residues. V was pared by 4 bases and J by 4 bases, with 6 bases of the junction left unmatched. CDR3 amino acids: CASSRTSGRAGETQYF. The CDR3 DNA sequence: TGTGCCAGCAGCCGTACTAGCGGGAGGGCCGGAGAGACCCAGTACTTC.

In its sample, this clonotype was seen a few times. The CDR3 sequence is CATSRDLVGVNYGYTF. CDR3 DNA sequence: TGTGCCACCAGCAGAGATTTGGTGGGGGTTAACTATGGCTACACCTTC. The rearrangement joins TRBV15 to TRBJ1-2, with TRBD1 as a possible D gene (5 bases). Per the germline V gene, CDR1 is LNHNV and CDR2 is YYDKDF (reference sequence). Trimming pared 0 bases from V and 1 base from J, leaving 12 bases between. The CDR3 loop spans 16 amino acids.

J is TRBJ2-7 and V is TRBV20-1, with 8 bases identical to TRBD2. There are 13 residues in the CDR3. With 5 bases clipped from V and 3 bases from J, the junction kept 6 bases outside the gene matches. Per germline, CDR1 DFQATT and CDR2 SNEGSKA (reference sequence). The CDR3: CSARTSLDYEQYF. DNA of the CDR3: TGCAGTGCTCGGACTAGCCTCGACTACGAGCAGTACTTC.

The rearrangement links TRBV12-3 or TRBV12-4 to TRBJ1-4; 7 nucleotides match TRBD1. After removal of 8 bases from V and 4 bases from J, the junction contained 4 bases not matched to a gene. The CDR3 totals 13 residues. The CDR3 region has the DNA TGTGCCAGCGGGGACAGAATTAATGAAAAACTGTTTTTT. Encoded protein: CASGDRINEKLFF.

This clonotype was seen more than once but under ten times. CDR3 region: CASSDTGGQGTYNEQFF. The DNA for the CDR3 is TGTGCCAGCAGTGATACAGGGGGACAGGGAACCTACAATGAGCAGTTCTTC. The chain combines TRBV25-1 with TRBJ2-1; the match to TRBD1 covers 9 bases. The CDR3 has 17 amino acids. The junction had 8 bases not matched to a gene; V was cut back by 3 bases and J by 2 bases. Looked up from germline, CDR1 is MGHDK and CDR2 is SYGVNS.

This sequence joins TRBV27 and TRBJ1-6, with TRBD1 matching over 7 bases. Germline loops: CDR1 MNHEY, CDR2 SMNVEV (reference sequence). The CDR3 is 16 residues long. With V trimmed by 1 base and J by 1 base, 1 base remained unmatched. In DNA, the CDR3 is TGTGCCAGCAGTTTATTGACAGGGTCCTATAATTCACCCCTCCACTTT. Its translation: CASSLLTGSYNSPLHF.

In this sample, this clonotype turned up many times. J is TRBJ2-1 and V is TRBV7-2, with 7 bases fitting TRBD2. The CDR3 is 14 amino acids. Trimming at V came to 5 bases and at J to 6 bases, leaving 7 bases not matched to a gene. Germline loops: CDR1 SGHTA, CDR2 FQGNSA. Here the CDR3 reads CASSPAWGGNEQFF. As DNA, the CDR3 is TGTGCCAGCAGCCCAGCCTGGGGGGGCAATGAGCAGTTCTTC.

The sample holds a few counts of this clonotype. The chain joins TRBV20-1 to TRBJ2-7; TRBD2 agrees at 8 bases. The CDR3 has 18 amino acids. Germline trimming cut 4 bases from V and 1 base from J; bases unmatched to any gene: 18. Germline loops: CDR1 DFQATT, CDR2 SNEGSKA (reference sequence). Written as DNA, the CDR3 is TGCAGTGCTATTTGGGACTATAATAGCGGGAAGGCTTCCTACGAGCAGTACTTC. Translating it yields CSAIWDYNSGKASYEQYF.

This chain's CDR3 is CASTEDEKLFF. The DNA for the CDR3 is TGTGCCAGTACGGAGGATGAAAAACTGTTTTTT. This sequence joins TRBV6-1 and TRBJ1-4, with D hard to call. Germline lookup yields CDR1 MNHNS and CDR2 SASEGT. The CDR3 is 11 amino acids. V lost 9 bases to trimming and J lost 6 bases, with 8 bases between them.

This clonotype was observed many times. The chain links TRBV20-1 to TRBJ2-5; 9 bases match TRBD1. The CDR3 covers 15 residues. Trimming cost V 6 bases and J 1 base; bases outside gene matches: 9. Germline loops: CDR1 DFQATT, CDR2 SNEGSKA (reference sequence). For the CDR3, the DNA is TGCAGTGCCGACCCAGGGACAGGGTTCCAAGAGACCCAGTACTTC. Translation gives CSADPGTGFQETQYF.

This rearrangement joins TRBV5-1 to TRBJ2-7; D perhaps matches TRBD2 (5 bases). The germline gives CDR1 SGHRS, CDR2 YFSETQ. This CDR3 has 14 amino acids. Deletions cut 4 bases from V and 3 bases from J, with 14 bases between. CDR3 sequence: CASSLLNRGYEQYF. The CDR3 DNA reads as TGCGCCAGCAGCCTCCTGAACCGGGGCTACGAGCAGTACTTC. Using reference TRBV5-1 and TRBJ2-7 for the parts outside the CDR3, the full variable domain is KAGVTQTPRYLIKTRGQQVTLSCSPISGHRSVSWYQQTPGQGLQFLFEYFSETQRNKGNFPGRFSGRQFSNSRSEMNVSTLELGDSALYLCASSLLNRGYEQYFGPGTRLTVT.

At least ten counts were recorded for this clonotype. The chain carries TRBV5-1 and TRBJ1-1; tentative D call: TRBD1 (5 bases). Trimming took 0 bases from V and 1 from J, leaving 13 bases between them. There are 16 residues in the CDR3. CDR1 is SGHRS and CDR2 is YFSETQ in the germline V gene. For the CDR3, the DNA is TGCGCCAGCAGCTTGGTGCCAGGGAAAGGGAACACTGAAGCTTTCTTT. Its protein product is CASSLVPGKGNTEAFF.

The CDR3 region is CASSLAVGATKGPYEQYF. In DNA form, the CDR3 reads TGCGCCAGCAGCTTGGCTGTGGGCGCTACCAAGGGACCCTACGAGCAGTACTTC. The V gene is TRBV5-1, the J gene TRBJ2-7; the D gene could be TRBD1 or TRBD2 (5 bases each). The CDR3 runs to 18 residues. Germline CDR1 SGHRS, CDR2 YFSETQ. Trimming took 0 bases from V and 2 from J, leaving 21 bases between them.

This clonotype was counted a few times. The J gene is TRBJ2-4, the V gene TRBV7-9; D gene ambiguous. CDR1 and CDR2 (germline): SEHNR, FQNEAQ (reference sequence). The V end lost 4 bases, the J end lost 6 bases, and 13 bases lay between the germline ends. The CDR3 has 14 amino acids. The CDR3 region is CASSSRLPANIQYF. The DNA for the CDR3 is TGTGCCAGCAGCTCCCGACTCCCAGCAAACATTCAGTACTTC.

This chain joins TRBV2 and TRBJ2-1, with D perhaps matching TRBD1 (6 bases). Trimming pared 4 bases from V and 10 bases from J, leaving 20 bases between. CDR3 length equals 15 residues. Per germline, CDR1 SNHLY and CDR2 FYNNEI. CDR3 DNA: TGTGCCAGCAGTGGAGGGGGACCCGGGTCATGGGAGCAGTTCTTC. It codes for CASSGGGPGSWEQFF.

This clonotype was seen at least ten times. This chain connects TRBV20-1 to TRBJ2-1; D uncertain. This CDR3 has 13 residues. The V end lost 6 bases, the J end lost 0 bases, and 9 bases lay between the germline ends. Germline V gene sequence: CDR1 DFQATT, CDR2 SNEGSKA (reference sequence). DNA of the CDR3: TGCAGTGCCGACCTTTTCTCCTACAATGAGCAGTTCTTC. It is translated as CSADLFSYNEQFF.